This T cell receptor beta chain was profiled in a study of control samples from healthy donors and cancer patients. Only in-frame clones appear in the TCRdb table, and some are missing; sequencing was by immunoSEQ multiplex PCR. The sample holds 150,000 to 200,000 clones, around 92% seen once. Source material: blood. This receptor was obtained from a woman between 40 and 55 years old in good health.

The CDR3 spells CSAYNTEAFF. CDR3 DNA: TGCAGTGCTTACAACACTGAAGCTTTCTTT. This sequence joins TRBV20-1 and TRBJ1-1; D uncertain. CDR1 and CDR2 (germline): DFQATT, SNEGSKA (reference sequence). This CDR3 has 10 amino acids. V lost 5 bases and J 2 bases, leaving 3 bases between the germline ends.